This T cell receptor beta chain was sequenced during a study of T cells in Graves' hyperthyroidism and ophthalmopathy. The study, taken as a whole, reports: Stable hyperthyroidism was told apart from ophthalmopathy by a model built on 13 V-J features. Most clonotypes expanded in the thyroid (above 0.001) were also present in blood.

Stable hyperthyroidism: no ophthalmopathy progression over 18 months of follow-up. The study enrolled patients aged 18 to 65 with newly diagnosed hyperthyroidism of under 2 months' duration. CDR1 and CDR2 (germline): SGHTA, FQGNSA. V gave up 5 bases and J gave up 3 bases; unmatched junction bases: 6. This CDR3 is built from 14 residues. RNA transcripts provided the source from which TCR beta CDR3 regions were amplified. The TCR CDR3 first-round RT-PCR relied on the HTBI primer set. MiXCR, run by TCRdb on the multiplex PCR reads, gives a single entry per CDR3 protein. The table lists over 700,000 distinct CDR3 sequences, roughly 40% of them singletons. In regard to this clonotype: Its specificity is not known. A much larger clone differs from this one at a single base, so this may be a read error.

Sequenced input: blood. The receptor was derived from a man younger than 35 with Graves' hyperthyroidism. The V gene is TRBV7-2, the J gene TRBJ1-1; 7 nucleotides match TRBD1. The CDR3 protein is CASSPFGTDTEAFF. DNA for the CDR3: TGTGCCAGCAGCCCCTTCGGGACAGACACTGAAGCTTTCTTT.